The next 9 T cell receptor beta chains were all read from a single sample in a study of Tregs in tolerant kidney transplant recipients. Related graft donors supplied nonmyeloablative bone marrow transplants, and mixed chimerism was transient. TCRdb keeps only in-frame clones here, not all; method: immunoSEQ multiplex PCR. Its table lists 9,000 to 13,000 clones. Specimen: CD8+ T cells from blood (PBMCs), collected 24 months after the transplant. The receptors here all came from a human patient who received a combined kidney and bone marrow transplant. Some of the T cells might come from the graft donor.

To note about this clone: With the read ending 3 residues before the CDR3 end, the germline J gene is used to fill in that end. V and J are TRBV10-3 and TRBJ2-1; 11 bases line up with TRBD2. Germline CDR1 and CDR2: ENHRY and SYGVKD. The V gene end was trimmed by 10 bases and the J gene end by 5 bases; junction bases not matched to a gene: 4. CDR3 length: 13 residues. CDR3 DNA, as far as it was read: TGTGCCAGTCTAGCGGGAGGACACAATGAG. It is translated as CASLAGGHNE. The CDR3 reads in full as CASLAGGHNEQFF.

Regarding this clone: The read comes to an end 3 residues before the CDR3 does, leaving the germline J gene to fill in the end. The V gene is TRBV7-8, the J gene TRBJ2-1; the D gene is possibly TRBD2 (5 bases). From germline, CDR1 is SGHVS and CDR2 FQNEAQ. V was clipped by 2 bases and J by 4 bases, with 12 bases between them. This CDR3 comprises 15 residues. This CDR3 reads CASSLRAEPYNEQFF. The CDR3 DNA, read in part, is TGTGCCAGCAGCTTAAGAGCGGAGCCATACAATGAG.

As to this clone: The read halts 3 residues ahead of the CDR3 end, with the missing end drawn from the germline J gene. V and J are TRBV7-4 and TRBJ2-1; no definite D call. This CDR3 comprises 13 residues. Trimming removed 3 bases from V and 9 bases from J, with 12 bases in between. Germline V lookup: CDR1 SGHVT, CDR2 SQSDAQ. The part of the CDR3 DNA that was read is TGTGCCAGCAGCTTTTATAATAAGGGTGAG. Amino acid sequence: CASSFYNKGE. The whole CDR3 protein reads CASSFYNKGEQFF.

Comments on this clone: The DNA ends 3 residues before the CDR3 does, and the rest of the CDR3 is filled in from the germline J gene. The chain recombines TRBV5-5 with TRBJ2-7; TRBD1 aligns across 8 bases. J gave up 1 base and V 3 bases, and 3 bases lay outside the gene matches. Germline values: CDR1 SGHKS, CDR2 YYEKEE (reference sequence). This CDR3 is built from 14 residues. The CDR3 DNA, read in part, is TGTGCCAGCAGCTATGGGACAGGTTCCTACGAG. Translated: CASSYGTGSYE. The whole CDR3 sequence is CASSYGTGSYEQYF. Variable domain in full (rest from reference TRBV5-5 and TRBJ2-7): DAGVTQSPTHLIKTRGQQVTLRCSPISGHKSVSWYQQVLGQGPQFIFQYYEKEERGRGNFPDRFSARQFPNYSSELNVNALLLGDSALYLCASSYGTGSYEQYFGPGTRLTVT.

On this clone itself: Coverage ceases 3 residues before the CDR3 finishes, and the germline J gene fills in the end. The chain couples TRBV5-1 to TRBJ2-7; 7 bases agree with TRBD2. From germline, CDR1 is SGHRS and CDR2 YFSETQ. The V and J ends lost 1 base and 3 bases, in that order; junction bases with no gene match: 7. The CDR3 length is 15 residues. The CDR3 here is CASSLSSGGDYEQYF. CDR3 DNA (partial): TGCGCCAGCAGCTTGTCTAGCGGAGGTGACTACGAG.

With respect to this clone: The read halts 3 residues ahead of the CDR3 end, with the missing end drawn from the germline J gene. Other DNA sequences in the sample encode the same CDR3. The chain combines TRBV30 with TRBJ2-7, with 9 bases fitting TRBD1. The J segment lost 4 bases and the V segment lost 3 bases, leaving 4 bases of the junction unmatched. The CDR3 has 13 amino acids. Germline V gene lookup returns CDR1 GTSNPN and CDR2 SVGIG (reference sequence). The CDR3 sequence: CAWRGTGTYEQYF. The CDR3 DNA, read in part, is TGTGCCTGGAGGGGGACAGGGACTTACGAG. Drawing the rest from reference TRBV30 and TRBJ2-7, the complete variable domain is SQTIHQWPATLVQPVGSPLSLECTVEGTSNPNLYWYRQAAGRGLQLLFYSVGIGQISSEVPQNLSASRPQDRQFILSSKKLLLSDSGFYLCAWRGTGTYEQYFGPGTRLTVT.

By frequency, this clone registers medium-sized. The read ends 3 residues before the CDR3 terminus; that terminus is restored from the germline J gene. This rearrangement joins TRBV7-3 to TRBJ1-1, with no clear D. Trimming took 0 bases from V and 0 from J, leaving 8 bases between them. CDR3 length: 15 amino acids. From germline, CDR1 is SGHTA and CDR2 FQGTGA. CDR3 region: CASSLTHQMNTEAFF. The part of the CDR3 DNA that was read is TGTGCCAGCAGCTTAACCCATCAGATGAACACTGAA.

Details on this clone: One junction end disagrees with the germline gene, perhaps due to a read error. Partial CDR3 DNA: TGCGCCAGCAGCCAAGAATTAGGACTAGCAGATGACAATGAG. Amino acid sequence: CASSQELGLADDNE. The CDR3 in its entirety is CASSQELGLADDNEQFF. The J gene is TRBJ2-1, the V gene TRBV4-2; TRBD2 matches at 8 bases. The read ends 3 residues before the CDR3 terminus; that terminus is restored from the germline J gene. CDR1 and CDR2 (germline): LGHNA, YNFKEQ. This CDR3 spans 17 amino acids.

Comment on this clone: The missing CDR3 end, 3 residues past where the read stops, is filled in from the germline J gene. The chain joins TRBV5-4 to TRBJ1-1; D is perhaps TRBD1 (6 bases). Looked up from germline, CDR1 is SGHNT and CDR2 is YYREEE (reference sequence). This CDR3 has 15 amino acids. V dropped 5 bases and J dropped 0 bases, with 14 bases sitting between them. The CDR3 sequence: CASRMLRDMNTEAFF. The sequenced CDR3 bases are TGTGCCAGCAGAATGCTGAGGGACATGAACACTGAA.